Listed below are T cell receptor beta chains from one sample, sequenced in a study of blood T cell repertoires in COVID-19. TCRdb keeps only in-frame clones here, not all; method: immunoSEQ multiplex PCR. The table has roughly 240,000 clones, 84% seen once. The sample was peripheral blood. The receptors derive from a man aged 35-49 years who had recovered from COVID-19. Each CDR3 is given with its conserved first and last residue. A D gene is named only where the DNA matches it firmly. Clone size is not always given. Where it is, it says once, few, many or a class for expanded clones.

CASSPGGRRETQYF	TGCGCCAGCAGCCCGGGCGGGCGGCGAGAGACCCAGTACTTC	TRBV5-1	TRBJ2-5	.	.
CASSQEWGTSSNREQYF	TGCGCCAGCAGCCAAGAATGGGGAACTAGCTCAAACCGCGAGCAGTACTTC	TRBV4-3	TRBJ2-7	.	.
CASSPISGGAREQFF	TGTGCCAGCAGCCCGATTAGCGGGGGGGCACGGGAGCAGTTCTTC	TRBV11-2	TRBJ2-1	.	TRBD2
CATSGSGSNQPQHF	TGTGCCACCAGTGGATCCGGTTCCAATCAGCCCCAGCATTTT	TRBV24-1	TRBJ1-5	.	.
CASSITGGAKDTQYF	TGTGCCAGTAGTATCACTGGGGGGGCAAAAGATACGCAGTATTTT	TRBV19	TRBJ2-3	.	.
CASSYRGGNSGNTIYF	TGTGCCAGCAGTTACCGGGGGGGGAACTCTGGAAACACCATATATTTT	TRBV6-6	TRBJ1-3	.	.
CASSYGGGAYEQYF	TGTGCCAGCAGTTACGGGGGAGGGGCCTACGAGCAGTACTTC	TRBV6-2/TRBV6-3	TRBJ2-7	.	TRBD2
CASRPGLEGEQYF	TGTGCCAGCAGGCCGGGACTAGAAGGGGAGCAGTACTTC	TRBV2	TRBJ2-7	.	TRBD2
CASSPTGDHSYNEQFF	TGTGCCAGCAGCCCCACAGGGGATCACTCCTACAATGAGCAGTTCTTC	TRBV9	TRBJ2-1	.	TRBD1
CASQVQVGLYEQYF	TGTGCCAGTCAAGTACAGGTAGGGCTTTACGAGCAGTACTTC	TRBV19	TRBJ2-7	.	.
CASLGESGGLQETQYF	TGTGCCAGCCTGGGAGAGAGCGGGGGACTTCAAGAGACCCAGTACTTC	TRBV2	TRBJ2-5	.	TRBD2
CASRRGEALGETQYF	TGTGCCAGCCGCCGTGGGGAGGCCTTGGGGGAGACCCAGTACTTC	TRBV11-3	TRBJ2-5	.	.
CASSPAEYTGELFF	TGTGCCAGCTCACCAGCGGAGTACACCGGGGAGCTGTTTTTT	TRBV18	TRBJ2-2	.	.
CASSHGRTGYDYGYTF	TGTGCCAGCAGTCACGGCCGGACAGGCTACGACTATGGCTACACCTTC	TRBV27	TRBJ1-2	.	TRBD1
CATQRRAGPTYNSPLHF	TGTGCCACCCAGAGACGGGCAGGGCCTACCTATAATTCACCCCTCCACTTT	TRBV15	TRBJ1-6	.	.
CASSYSGLAGVYNEQFF	TGTGCCAGCAGTTACAGCGGGCTAGCGGGAGTGTACAATGAGCAGTTCTTC	TRBV6-2/TRBV6-3	TRBJ2-1	.	TRBD2
CASSPQPPGQGTYGYTF	TGTGCCAGCAGTCCCCAGCCGCCGGGACAGGGGACCTATGGCTACACCTTC	TRBV27	TRBJ1-2	.	TRBD1
CASSQQSSYEQYF	TGTGCCAGCTCACAACAAAGCTCCTACGAGCAGTACTTC	TRBV18	TRBJ2-7	.	.
CASSSEVGRVDNQPQHF	TGTGCCAGCAGCTCAGAGGTCGGCAGGGTGGACAATCAGCCCCAGCATTTT	TRBV7-2	TRBJ1-5	.	.
CASSDEGSPLHF	TGTGCCAGCAGTGATGAGGGTTCACCCCTCCACTTT	TRBV25-1	TRBJ1-6	.	.
CASSPRGTGGLNQPQHF	TGTGCCAGCAGCCCGAGGGGAACAGGGGGTCTGAATCAGCCCCAGCATTTT	TRBV6-2/TRBV6-3	TRBJ1-5	once	TRBD1
CASSFGGGITEAFF	TGTGCCAGCAGCTTTGGGGGAGGAATCACTGAAGCTTTCTTT	TRBV7-6	TRBJ1-1	.	.
CATSRTSSPYEQYF	TGTGCCACCAGCAGGACTAGCAGCCCCTACGAGCAGTACTTC	TRBV15	TRBJ2-7	.	TRBD2
CASSPGRGTMNSPLHF	TGCGCCAGCAGCCCGGGGCGGGGGACAATGAATTCACCCCTCCACTTT	TRBV5-1	TRBJ1-6	.	.
CASSLPKIVSEAFF	TGTGCCAGCAGCTTACCGAAGATTGTGAGTGAAGCTTTCTTT	TRBV7-9	TRBJ1-1	.	.
CASSRGGNEQFF	TGTGCCAGCAGCCGTGGGGGGAATGAGCAGTTCTTC	TRBV7-2	TRBJ2-1	once	.
CASSLAGVTDTQYF	TGTGCCAGCAGCCTAGCGGGGGTCACAGATACGCAGTATTTT	TRBV3-1/TRBV3-2	TRBJ2-3	.	TRBD2
CASSLDPGYYGYTF	TGTGCCAGCAGCTTAGATCCGGGGTACTATGGCTACACCTTC	TRBV7-2	TRBJ1-2	.	.
CASSVRGSSYNEQFF	TGTGCCAGCAGCGTACGAGGGAGTTCCTACAATGAGCAGTTCTTC	TRBV9	TRBJ2-1	.	.
CASNNLVGVSEAFF	TGTGCCAGTAATAATCTGGTAGGGGTATCTGAAGCTTTCTTT	TRBV19	TRBJ1-1	.	.
CASSGGGARKLFF	TGCGCCAGCAGCGGAGGGGGGGCGAGAAAACTGTTTTTT	TRBV4-1	TRBJ1-4	.	.
CASSPGNLYGYTF	TGTGCCAGCAGTCCGGGGAACCTATATGGCTACACCTTC	TRBV12-3/TRBV12-4	TRBJ1-2	.	.
CASSQDAGRNYGYTF	TGCGCCAGCAGCCAGGACGCGGGACGCAACTATGGCTACACCTTC	TRBV4-3	TRBJ1-2	.	.
CASSPLGEVTNYGYTF	TGTGCCAGCAGTCCCCTCGGGGAGGTAACTAACTATGGCTACACCTTC	TRBV27	TRBJ1-2	.	.